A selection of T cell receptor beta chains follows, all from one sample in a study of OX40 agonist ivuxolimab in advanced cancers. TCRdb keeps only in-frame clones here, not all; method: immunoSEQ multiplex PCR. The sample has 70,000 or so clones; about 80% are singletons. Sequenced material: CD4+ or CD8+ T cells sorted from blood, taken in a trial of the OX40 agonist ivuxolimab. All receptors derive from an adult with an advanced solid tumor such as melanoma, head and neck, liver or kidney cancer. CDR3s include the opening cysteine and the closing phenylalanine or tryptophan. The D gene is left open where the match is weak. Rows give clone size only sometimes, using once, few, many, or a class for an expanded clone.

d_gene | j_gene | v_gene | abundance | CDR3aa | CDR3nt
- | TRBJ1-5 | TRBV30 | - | CAWKRQGRLNQPQHF | TGTGCCTGGAAACGTCAGGGGCGGCTGAATCAGCCCCAGCATTTT
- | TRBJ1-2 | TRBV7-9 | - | CASSLQPGEGYTF | TGTGCCAGCAGCTTACAACCGGGCGAGGGCTACACCTTC
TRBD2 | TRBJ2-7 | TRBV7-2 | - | CASSHRTSWDEQYF | TGTGCCAGCAGCCACAGGACTAGTTGGGACGAGCAGTACTTC
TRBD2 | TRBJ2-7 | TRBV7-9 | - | CASSPPAGGRDEQYF | TGTGCCAGCAGCCCTCCCGCGGGGGGACGGGACGAGCAGTACTTC
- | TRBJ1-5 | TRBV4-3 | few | CASSQIVGGNQPQHF | TGCGCCAGCAGCCAAATTGTGGGTGGCAATCAGCCCCAGCATTTT
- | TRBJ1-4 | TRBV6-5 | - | CASSYGGDEKLFF | TGTGCCAGCAGTTACGGAGGGGATGAAAAACTGTTTTTT
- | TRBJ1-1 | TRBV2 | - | CASSPFSQRSTEAFF | TGTGCCAGCAGTCCTTTCTCACAGAGAAGCACTGAAGCTTTCTTT
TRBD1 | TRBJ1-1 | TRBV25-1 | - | CASSPTGTGTEAFF | TGTGCCAGCAGTCCGACAGGGACGGGCACTGAAGCTTTCTTT
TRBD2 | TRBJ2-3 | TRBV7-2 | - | CASSLSGGARGTQYF | TGTGCCAGCAGCTTATCCGGGGGGGCGAGAGGCACGCAGTATTTT
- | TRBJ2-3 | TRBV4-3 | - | CASSQDRGDRQYF | TGCGCCAGCAGCCAAGATAGGGGAGATAGGCAGTATTTT
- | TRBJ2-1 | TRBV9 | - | CASSVVGGEQFF | TGTGCCAGCAGCGTAGTAGGAGGCGAGCAGTTCTTC
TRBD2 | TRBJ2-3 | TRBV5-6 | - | CASSFRGGTDTQYF | TGTGCCAGCAGCTTCCGGGGGGGCACAGATACGCAGTATTTT
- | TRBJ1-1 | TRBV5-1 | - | CASSLNSYNTEAFF | TGCGCCAGCAGCTTAAACAGCTATAACACTGAAGCTTTCTTT
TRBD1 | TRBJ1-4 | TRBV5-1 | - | CASSLTGEKEKLFF | TGCGCCAGCAGCTTGACAGGGGAAAAAGAAAAACTGTTTTTT
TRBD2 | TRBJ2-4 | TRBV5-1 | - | CASSSGLAGRGNIQYF | TGCGCCAGCAGCTCGGGACTAGCGGGGCGGGGAAACATTCAGTACTTC
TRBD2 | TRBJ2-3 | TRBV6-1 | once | CASMVTSGAPLTQYF | TGTGCCAGCATGGTTACTAGCGGGGCCCCCCTTACGCAGTATTTT
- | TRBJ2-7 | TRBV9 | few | CATNPPKGPSYEQYF | TGTGCCACGAATCCCCCCAAGGGGCCCTCCTACGAGCAGTACTTC
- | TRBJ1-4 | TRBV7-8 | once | CASSLLGGGTNEKLFF | TGTGCCAGCAGCTTACTCGGGGGAGGAACTAATGAAAAACTGTTTTTT
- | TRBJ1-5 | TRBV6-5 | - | CASASVGPQHF | TGTGCCAGCGCCAGCGTAGGGCCCCAGCATTTT
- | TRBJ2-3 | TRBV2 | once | CASSALASTDTQYF | TGTGCCAGCAGTGCACTAGCCTCGACAGATACGCAGTATTTT
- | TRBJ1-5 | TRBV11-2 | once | CASSSLGQGNQPQHF | TGTGCCAGCAGCTCCCTGGGCCAGGGCAATCAGCCCCAGCATTTT
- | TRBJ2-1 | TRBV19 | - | CASSRGRGWQFF | TGTGCCAGTAGTAGAGGCAGGGGTTGGCAGTTCTTC
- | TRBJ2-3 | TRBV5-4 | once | CASSRGAGTTDTQYF | TGTGCCAGCAGCCGAGGGGCGGGGACGACAGATACGCAGTATTTT
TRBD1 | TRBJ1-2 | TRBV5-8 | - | CASSHTGGAGYTF | TGTGCCAGCAGTCATACAGGGGGCGCCGGCTACACCTTC